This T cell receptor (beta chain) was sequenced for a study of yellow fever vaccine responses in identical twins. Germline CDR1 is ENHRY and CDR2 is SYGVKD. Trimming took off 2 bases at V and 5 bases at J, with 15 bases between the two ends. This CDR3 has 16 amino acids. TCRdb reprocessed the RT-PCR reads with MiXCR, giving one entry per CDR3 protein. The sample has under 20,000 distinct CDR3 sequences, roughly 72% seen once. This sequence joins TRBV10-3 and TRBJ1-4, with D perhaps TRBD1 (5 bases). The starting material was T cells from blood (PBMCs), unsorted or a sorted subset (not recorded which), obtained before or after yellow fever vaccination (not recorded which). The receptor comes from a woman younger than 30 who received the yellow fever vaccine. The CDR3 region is CAISEGKGTLNEKLFF. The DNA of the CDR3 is TGTGCCATCAGTGAGGGAAAAGGGACCCTAAATGAAAAACTGTTTTTT.